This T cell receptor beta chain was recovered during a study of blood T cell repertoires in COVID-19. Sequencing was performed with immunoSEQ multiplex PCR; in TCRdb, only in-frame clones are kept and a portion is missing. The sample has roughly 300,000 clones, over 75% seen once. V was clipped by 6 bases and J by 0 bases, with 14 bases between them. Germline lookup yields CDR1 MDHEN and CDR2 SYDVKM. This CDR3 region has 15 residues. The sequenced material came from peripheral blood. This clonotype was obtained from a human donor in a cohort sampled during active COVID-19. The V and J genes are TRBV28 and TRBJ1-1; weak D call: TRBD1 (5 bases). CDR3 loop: CASSLPTTVNTEAFF. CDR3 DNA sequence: TGTGCCAGCAGCTTGCCTACGACAGTGAACACTGAAGCTTTCTTT.